One and the same sample provided the 12 T cell receptor beta chains below, sequenced in a study of T cell responses to AZD1222 COVID-19 vaccine. The data were produced by immunoSEQ multiplex PCR, yet TCRdb's version contains in-frame clones alone and is incomplete. The table records some 130,000 clones, roughly 90% of them present only once. This sample comprised peripheral blood, obtained on day 0 of AZD1222 vaccination. These receptor sequences come from an adult in good health.

The chain recombines TRBV9 with TRBJ2-7; 8 positions match TRBD1. This CDR3 region has 15 residues. In germline, CDR1 is SGDLS, CDR2 YYNGEE. V trimming: 0 bases; J trimming: 4 bases; junction bases outside the gene matches: 6. This CDR3 is CASSVAGTGNYEQYF. CDR3 DNA sequence: TGTGCCAGCAGCGTAGCCGGGACAGGAAATTACGAGCAGTACTTC.

The V and J genes are TRBV6-1 and TRBJ2-3; 8 nucleotides line up with TRBD2. The CDR3 is 16 residues long. J gave up 2 bases and V 3 bases, and 7 bases lay outside the gene matches. Germline CDR1 and CDR2: MNHNS and SASEGT. Here the CDR3 reads CASSDPGLAPTDTQYF. As DNA, the CDR3 is TGTGCCAGCAGTGACCCAGGACTAGCCCCCACAGATACGCAGTATTTT.

The genes are TRBV19 and TRBJ2-7; TRBD1 aligns across 9 bases. CDR1 and CDR2 (germline): LNHDA, SQIVND (reference sequence). This CDR3 spans 15 amino acids. Trimming at V came to 8 bases and at J to 4 bases, leaving 12 bases not matched to a gene. The CDR3 spells CASSLGGQGNYEQYF. DNA of the CDR3: TGTGCCAGTTCCTTGGGGGGACAGGGAAATTACGAGCAGTACTTC. Filled out from reference TRBV19 and TRBJ2-7, the complete variable domain reads DGGITQSPKYLFRKEGQNVTLSCEQNLNHDAMYWYRQDPGQGLRLIYYSQIVNDFQKGDIAEGYSVSREKKESFPLTVTSAQKNPTAFYLCASSLGGQGNYEQYFGPGTRLTVT.

The J gene is TRBJ1-6, the V gene TRBV7-8; D gene ambiguous. CDR1 SGHVS and CDR2 FQNEAQ come from the germline V gene. Trimming pared 6 bases from V and 4 bases from J, leaving 16 bases between. The length of the CDR3 is 16 residues. This chain's CDR3 is CASRLAGSDYNSPLHF. CDR3 DNA sequence: TGTGCCAGCAGGCTAGCCGGCTCAGATTATAATTCACCCCTCCACTTT.

The CDR3 DNA reads TGTGCCAGCACCAGGGGCGATTGGACAGATACGCAGTATTTT. It yields the protein CASTRGDWTDTQYF. This sequence joins TRBV6-5 and TRBJ2-3; D perhaps matches TRBD1 (6 bases). V was shortened by 7 bases and J by 3 bases, with 14 bases between the two germline ends. This CDR3 contains 14 residues. Germline V lookup: CDR1 MNHEY, CDR2 SVGAGI.

V usage is TRBV4-3 and J usage is TRBJ2-1, with 7 bases identical to TRBD2. Germline values: CDR1 LGHNA, CDR2 YSLEER. V gave up 0 bases and J gave up 4 bases; unmatched junction bases: 3. This CDR3 contains 15 residues. The CDR3 reads CASSQESGVYNEQFF. The CDR3 DNA sequence: TGCGCCAGCAGCCAAGAGAGCGGGGTGTACAATGAGCAGTTCTTC.

The gene calls are TRBV9 and TRBJ1-1; D is ambiguous. The germline CDR1 and CDR2 sequences are SGDLS and YYNGEE. V gave up 0 bases and J gave up 0 bases, with 6 bases separating them. The CDR3 extends over 14 amino acids. This CDR3 reads CASSVDTVNTEAFF. The CDR3 DNA is TGTGCCAGCAGCGTAGATACTGTGAACACTGAAGCTTTCTTT. The whole variable domain, remainder taken from reference TRBV9 and TRBJ1-1, is DSGVTQTPKHLITATGQRVTLRCSPRSGDLSVYWYQQSLDQGLQFLIQYYNGEERAKGNILERFSAQQFPDLHSELNLSSLELGDSALYFCASSVDTVNTEAFFGQGTRLTVV.

This chain joins TRBV10-1 and TRBJ2-1, with TRBD2 matching over 9 bases. CDR1 and CDR2 from the germline V gene are WNHNN and SYGVQD (reference sequence). V lost 5 bases to trimming and J lost 3 bases; unmatched junction nucleotides: 8. The CDR3 is 16 residues long. CDR3 in amino acids: CASSSSGSDLYNEQFF. CDR3 DNA sequence: TGCGCCAGCAGTAGTAGCGGGAGCGACCTCTACAATGAGCAGTTCTTC.

The chain carries TRBV7-2 and TRBJ2-1; possible D gene TRBD2, 5 bases. Per the germline V gene, CDR1 is SGHTA and CDR2 is FQGNSA. This CDR3 comprises 18 residues. V was trimmed by 0 bases and J by 3 bases, leaving 18 bases between them. CDR3 nucleotides: TGTGCCAGCAGCTTAGCGCGGGTAGCGCCTGTTAGCTACAATGAGCAGTTCTTC. This codes for CASSLARVAPVSYNEQFF.

This chain joins TRBV19 and TRBJ1-1; unclear D gene. The CDR3 loop spans 17 amino acids. Germline lookup yields CDR1 LNHDA and CDR2 SQIVND (reference sequence). V was pared by 6 bases and J by 1 base, with 21 bases between. The CDR3 DNA reads as TGTGCCAGTAGCAATCGACATAGGTTCGTGGGGAACACTGAAGCTTTCTTT. The encoded protein is CASSNRHRFVGNTEAFF.

The chain couples TRBV6-2 or TRBV6-3 to TRBJ2-1; 12 bases are shared with TRBD1. The CDR3 has 16 residues. Trimming at V came to 2 bases and at J to 7 bases, leaving 6 bases not matched to a gene. CDR1 MNHEY and CDR2 SVGEGT come from the germline V gene. CDR3 region: CASSYTGQGARNEQFF. Here the CDR3 DNA reads TGTGCCAGCAGTTACACGGGACAGGGGGCGAGGAATGAGCAGTTCTTC.

J is TRBJ2-1 and V is TRBV9; 8 bases agree with TRBD2. J gave up 5 bases and V 2 bases, and 3 bases lay outside the gene matches. Germline CDR1 is SGDLS and CDR2 is YYNGEE. This CDR3 contains 14 residues. The CDR3 nucleotides are TGTGCCAGCAGCGTGGCGGGGGGTAACAATGAGCAGTTCTTC. Amino acid sequence: CASSVAGGNNEQFF.